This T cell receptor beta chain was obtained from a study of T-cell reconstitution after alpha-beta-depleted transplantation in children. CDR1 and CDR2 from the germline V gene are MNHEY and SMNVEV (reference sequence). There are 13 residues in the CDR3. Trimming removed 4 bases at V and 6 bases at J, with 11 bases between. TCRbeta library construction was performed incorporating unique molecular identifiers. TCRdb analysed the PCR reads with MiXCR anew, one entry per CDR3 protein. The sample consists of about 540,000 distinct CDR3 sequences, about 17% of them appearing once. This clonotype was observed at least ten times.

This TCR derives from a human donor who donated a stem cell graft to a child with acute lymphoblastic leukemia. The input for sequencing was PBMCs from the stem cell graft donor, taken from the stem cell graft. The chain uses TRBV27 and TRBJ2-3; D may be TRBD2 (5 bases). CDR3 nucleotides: TGTGCCAGCAGTTCCACGACGGGGGATACGCAGTATTTT. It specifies CASSSTTGDTQYF.